This is a list of T cell receptor beta chains from one sample in a study of untreated major depressive disorder. Assay: immunoSEQ multiplex PCR; the TCRdb copy retains only in-frame clones and omits some. Among more than 10,000 clones listed, around nine tenths were seen once. The source material was CD4+ T cells from PBMCs. These receptor sequences come from a man aged 25 to 40 with major depressive disorder. CDR3s include the opening cysteine and the closing phenylalanine or tryptophan. D genes are given only for firm matches. Clone sizes are given selectively: once, few, many, or a class where the clone is expanded.

TRBJ2-3	TRBV6-6	.	.	TGTGCCAGCAGTTACCCACAGGGCAGGGATACGCAGTATTTT	CASSYPQGRDTQYF
TRBJ1-1	TRBV2	.	.	TGTGCCAGCAGTGAGATCGAGAACACTGAAGCTTTCTTT	CASSEIENTEAFF
TRBJ1-5	TRBV28	.	.	TGTGCCAGCAGTTTAAATAGCAATCAGCCCCAGCATTTT	CASSLNSNQPQHF
TRBJ2-1	TRBV11-1	TRBD1	.	TGTGCCAGCAGCGCCTTCCGGGGGACAGGGGTGATCTATGAGCAGTTCTTC	CASSAFRGTGVIYEQFF
TRBJ2-3	TRBV28	TRBD1	once	TGTGCCAGCAGTCCAGGACAGGTGGACTGGGATACGCAGTATTTT	CASSPGQVDWDTQYF
TRBJ1-2	TRBV28	.	.	TGTGCCAGCAGTTTAAGAACAGGGATGGGCGGTGGCTACACCTTC	CASSLRTGMGGGYTF
TRBJ2-7	TRBV11-2	TRBD1	.	TGTGCCAGCAGCCGGGACAGTCCCTACGAGCAGTACTTC	CASSRDSPYEQYF
TRBJ2-3	TRBV7-2	.	.	TGTGCCAGCAGCTTGGGGGTTTCCAGGACAGATACGCAGTATTTT	CASSLGVSRTDTQYF
TRBJ1-5	TRBV4-2	.	.	TGTGCCAGCAGCCACGAATATCAGGGTTCCCGGCCCCAGCATTTT	CASSHEYQGSRPQHF
TRBJ2-1	TRBV4-2	.	.	TGTGCCAGCAGACTTAATAGGAATGAGCAGTTCTTC	CASRLNRNEQFF
TRBJ2-3	TRBV6-6	.	once	TGTGCCAGCAGTTACGGTGGCCGAACAGTCACGCAGTATTTT	CASSYGGRTVTQYF
TRBJ1-2	TRBV19	.	.	TGTGCCAGTAGTTCGGGACTGCTTCTCTATGGCTACACCTTC	CASSSGLLLYGYTF
TRBJ1-2	TRBV29-1	.	once	TGCAGCGTTGAGGACGGACCTATAGGCTACACCTTC	CSVEDGPIGYTF
TRBJ2-7	TRBV5-1	TRBD1	once	TGCGCCAGCAGCTTGGCCTCGGACAGGGACGCCTACGAGCAGTACTTC	CASSLASDRDAYEQYF
TRBJ2-3	TRBV4-2	TRBD2	.	TGTGCCAGCAGCCAAGTGTACGAGACTAGCGCAGATACGCAGTATTTT	CASSQVYETSADTQYF
TRBJ1-6	TRBV30	.	.	TGTGCCTGGAGTACTCCGAGGCAGGGTGCAACTTATAATTCACCCCTCCACTTT	CAWSTPRQGATYNSPLHF
TRBJ2-3	TRBV5-4	TRBD2	.	TGTGCCAGCAGCCAAGGACTAGCGGGGGGGCATCGCACAGATACGCAGTATTTT	CASSQGLAGGHRTDTQYF
TRBJ2-1	TRBV11-1	TRBD2	.	TGTGCCAGCAGCCAGACTAGCGGGGGGGCCAGTGAGCAGTTCTTC	CASSQTSGGASEQFF
TRBJ1-5	TRBV29-1	TRBD1	.	TGCAGCGTTGGGGACAGGGGAAATCAGCCCCAGCATTTT	CSVGDRGNQPQHF
TRBJ2-1	TRBV5-1	TRBD2	.	TGCGCCAGCAGCCCGACGGCGGGGGGGTACAATGAGCAGTTCTTC	CASSPTAGGYNEQFF
TRBJ2-7	TRBV6-6	TRBD1	.	TGTGCCAGCAGTACGGACAGGGGGTTGTACGAGCAGTACTTC	CASSTDRGLYEQYF
TRBJ2-2	TRBV29-1	TRBD1	.	TGCAGCGCCGGGACAGGCGCCGGGGAGCTGTTTTTT	CSAGTGAGELFF
TRBJ1-4	TRBV6-1	TRBD1	.	TGTGCCAGCAGTGAAGTATCCGGGACAGGGGAGGAAAAACTGTTTTTT	CASSEVSGTGEEKLFF